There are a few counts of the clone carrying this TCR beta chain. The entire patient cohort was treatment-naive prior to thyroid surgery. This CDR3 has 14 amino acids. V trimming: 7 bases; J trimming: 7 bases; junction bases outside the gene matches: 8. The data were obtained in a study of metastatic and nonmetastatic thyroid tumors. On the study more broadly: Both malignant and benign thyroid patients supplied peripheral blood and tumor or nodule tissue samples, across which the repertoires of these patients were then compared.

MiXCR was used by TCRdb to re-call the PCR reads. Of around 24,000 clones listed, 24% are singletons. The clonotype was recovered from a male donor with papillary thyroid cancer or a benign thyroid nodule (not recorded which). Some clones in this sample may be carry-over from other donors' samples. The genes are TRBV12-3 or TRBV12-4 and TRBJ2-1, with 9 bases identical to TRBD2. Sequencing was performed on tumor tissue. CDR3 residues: CASTEIAGVNEQFF. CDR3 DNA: TGTGCCAGCACTGAAATAGCGGGAGTGAATGAGCAGTTCTTC.